The clone carrying this T cell receptor beta chain was observed at least ten times. The antigen remains unidentified. This entry comes from a study of breast tumors, draining lymph nodes, adjacent tissues. TCRdb reprocessed the multiplex PCR reads with MiXCR, giving one entry per CDR3 protein. This sample has some 100,000 distinct CDR3 sequences, with approximately 21% found just once. Notes on the study in general: Luminal-like breast cancer showed significantly greater tumor-nontumor repertoire similarity than basal-like breast cancer did. Data fit most tumor T cells coming from lymph node, expanding in tumor. Tumor TCR diversity was below lymph nodes but above nontumor tissue.

The lymph nodes were axillary draining lymph nodes from breast cancer patients. The CDR3 totals 15 residues. Germline CDR1 and CDR2: SGDLS and YYNGEE. The V gene end was trimmed by 4 bases and the J gene end by 6 bases; junction bases not matched to a gene: 10. The sequence was obtained from a female donor with breast cancer. Some clones in this sample may be carry-over from other donors' samples. The source material was axillary lymph node tissue. The chain uses TRBV9 and TRBJ1-3; 7 nucleotides agree with TRBD1. The CDR3 DNA reads as TGTGCCAGCAGCACCACCGGGACAGCTGAAAACACCATATATTTT. Amino acid sequence: CASSTTGTAENTIYF. Full variable domain (missing parts from reference TRBV9 and TRBJ1-3): DSGVTQTPKHLITATGQRVTLRCSPRSGDLSVYWYQQSLDQGLQFLIQYYNGEERAKGNILERFSAQQFPDLHSELNLSSLELGDSALYFCASSTTGTAENTIYFGEGSWLTVV.